Here is one T cell receptor (beta chain) with its context. This entry is derived from a study of blood T cell repertoires in COVID-19. Study as a whole: T cells, B-cell-depleted T cells, or PBMCs supplied cDNA or gDNA.

Source study methods: It was from reference gene primer amplification that nucleated cell counts were estimated. Profiling relied on immunoSEQ multiplex PCR, and the TCRdb table lists in-frame clones only, not all of them. That table furnishes V, J and clone size, whereas the DNA furnished D and trimming. The sample records fewer than 650,000 clones, around nine tenths being singletons. Enrollment of patients from Seattle took place during active infection, with longitudinal follow-up. The CDR3 spans 14 residues. V lost 9 bases and J 0 bases, leaving 12 bases between the germline ends. From germline, CDR1 is SNHLY and CDR2 FYNNEI.

This chain connects TRBV2 to TRBJ1-5, with D possibly matching TRBD1 (5 bases). The origin of this receptor is a woman aged 45-60 years with COVID-19, enrolled during active disease. Specimen: peripheral blood. DNA for the CDR3: TGTGCCAGGGGGGGGGTCCGTAGCAATCAGCCCCAGCATTTT. Translation: CARGGVRSNQPQHF.